The clone carrying this T cell receptor beta chain occurred a few times. Its cognate antigen is unknown. The data are from a study of Graves' ophthalmopathy and Graves' hyperthyroidism. General study results and limits: Both a roughly 70% sensitivity and an approximately 75% specificity characterized the model's predictions of ophthalmopathy progression. Ophthalmopathy versus stable hyperthyroidism: 13-signature model gave around 86% sensitivity, 81.08% specificity.

With 5 bases clipped from V and 6 bases from J, the junction kept 10 bases outside the gene matches. CDR3 length equals 17 residues. Excluded were patients with other autoimmune diseases, uncontrolled infections, pregnancy or lactation. PBMCs were density-gradient isolated from about 9.6 ml fresh blood. Transcripts of RNA were the source for amplifying TCR beta CDR3 regions. First-round RT-PCR with HTBI primers preceded a second-round multiplex PCR. A single record per CDR3 protein comes from TCRdb applying MiXCR to the multiplex PCR reads. The table records about 420,000 distinct CDR3 sequences, around 21% of them present only once.

The receptor was isolated from a woman aged 18-29 years with stable Graves' hyperthyroidism. The genes are TRBV12-3 or TRBV12-4 and TRBJ2-2, with 12 nucleotides matching TRBD1. Sequencing was carried out using peripheral blood. In nucleotides, the CDR3 is TGTGCCAGCAGTGATTATGGGGACAGGGGGCCATCCGGGGAGCTGTTTTTT. It yields the protein CASSDYGDRGPSGELFF.